The rows below give T cell receptor beta chains drawn from one sample of a study of long-term antiretroviral therapy in people with HIV. TCRdb keeps only in-frame clones here, not all; method: immunoSEQ multiplex PCR. The sample carries about 40,000 clones, approximately 85% recorded once. Source: unsorted PBMCs, taken 3.1 years after starting antiretroviral therapy. Receptors originate from a woman aged 45-60 years with HIV. CDR3s include the opening cysteine and the closing phenylalanine or tryptophan. A D gene is named only where the DNA matches it firmly. Size values are once, few and many counts, or a class for expanded clones, and some rows have none.

J	size	V	D	DNA	CDR3
TRBJ1-1	NA	TRBV10-3	NA	TGTGCCATCAGTGAGTACAGAGACACTGAAGCTTTCTTT	CAISEYRDTEAFF
TRBJ2-7	NA	TRBV29-1	NA	TGCAGCGTTGCCCAGGGAAGTTACGAGCAGTACTTC	CSVAQGSYEQYF
TRBJ2-5	NA	TRBV11-3	NA	TGTGCCAGCAGCTTACAGGGCGGGACCCAGTACTTC	CASSLQGGTQYF
TRBJ2-2	NA	TRBV4-1	NA	TGCGCCAGCAGCCAAGACGAGGGTGTCGGGGAGCTGTTTTTT	CASSQDEGVGELFF
TRBJ1-1	few	TRBV13	TRBD1	TGTGCCAGCAGCTCACAGGGGAGGAACACTGAAGCTTTCTTT	CASSSQGRNTEAFF
TRBJ2-5	NA	TRBV21-1	NA	TGTGCCAGCGCGACGAGGGGGGTTACGGAGACCCAGTACTTC	CASATRGVTETQYF
TRBJ1-2	NA	TRBV12-5	NA	TGTGCTAGTGGTTTGGTGATCGACCGGACTGCTGGCTACACCTTC	CASGLVIDRTAGYTF
TRBJ2-7	few	TRBV6-1	NA	TGTGCCAGCAGTGCACAGCCTCAGTACTTC	CASSAQPQYF
TRBJ2-7	medium-sized	TRBV11-2	NA	TGTGCCAGCAGCTATGGTCCCGAGCAGTACTTC	CASSYGPEQYF
TRBJ1-1	NA	TRBV5-4	NA	TGTGCCAGCAGCGCGGTGAACACTGAAGCTTTCTTT	CASSAVNTEAFF
TRBJ2-5	NA	TRBV11-2	NA	TGTGCCAGCAGCTCTCTGGGAGGACAAGAGACCCAGTACTTC	CASSSLGGQETQYF
TRBJ1-2	NA	TRBV29-1	NA	TGCAGCGTTGAACGGACCCCCTATGGCTACACCTTC	CSVERTPYGYTF
TRBJ1-1	NA	TRBV6-5	NA	TGTGCCAGCAGTTACGGTGCATTTATGAACACTGAAGCTTTCTTT	CASSYGAFMNTEAFF
TRBJ1-1	few	TRBV5-1	NA	TGCGCCAGCAGCTTGGGCTACGAACATGATGAAGCTTTCTTT	CASSLGYEHDEAFF
TRBJ2-6	NA	TRBV30	NA	TGTGCCTGGAGTCCTCCACTCAGGGGCTCTGGGGCCAACGTCCTGACTTTC	CAWSPPLRGSGANVLTF
TRBJ1-1	NA	TRBV7-9	NA	TGTGCCAGCAGCTTTGACACCCCGGGAGAAGCTTTCTTT	CASSFDTPGEAFF
TRBJ1-1	NA	TRBV15	NA	TGTGCCACCAGCAGCGACGGACGTGAAGCTTTCTTT	CATSSDGREAFF
TRBJ2-1	once	TRBV19	TRBD2	TGTGCCAGTCAAACCGGGGGGGGTCCCTACAATGAGCAGTTCTTC	CASQTGGGPYNEQFF
TRBJ2-1	few	TRBV4-1	NA	TGCGCCAGCAGCCAAGATGGGGGTAGTGAGCAGTTCTTC	CASSQDGGSEQFF
TRBJ1-1	once	TRBV18	NA	TGTGCCAGCTCACCCACCCCCGGGGGCACTGAAGCTTTCTTT	CASSPTPGGTEAFF
TRBJ1-1	NA	TRBV19	NA	TGTGCCAGTAGTTTGGGTTACGGGACGGCAATGAACACTGAAGCTTTCTTT	CASSLGYGTAMNTEAFF
TRBJ1-3	NA	TRBV6-5	NA	TGTGCCAGCAGTTACGGGGGGCAGCCTGGGAACACCATATATTTT	CASSYGGQPGNTIYF
TRBJ1-1	NA	TRBV7-2	NA	TGTGCCAGCAGCTACAGGGTGATGGGTGTCGCTGAAGCTTTCTTT	CASSYRVMGVAEAFF
TRBJ2-6	NA	TRBV4-3	TRBD2	TGCGCCAGCAGCCAAGATCATTTTAGCGGGGCTGGGGCCAACGTCCTGACTTTC	CASSQDHFSGAGANVLTF
TRBJ2-1	NA	TRBV7-3	TRBD2	TGTGCCAGCAGCTTAGTCGTGTCTAGCGGGGGGGCCCGTCCCAATGAGCAGTTCTTC	CASSLVVSSGGARPNEQFF
TRBJ1-3	NA	TRBV6-1	NA	TGTGCCAGCAGTGAAGAACCGGGGGCCTCCATATATTTT	CASSEEPGASIYF
TRBJ2-7	NA	TRBV7-2	NA	TGTGCCAGCAGCTTAGGGACTGAAAGCTCCTACGAGCAGTACTTC	CASSLGTESSYEQYF
TRBJ2-2	NA	TRBV11-2	TRBD2	TGTGCCAGCAGCTTAGGCGGGGGGGCCCACACCGGGGAGCTGTTTTTT	CASSLGGGAHTGELFF
TRBJ2-1	NA	TRBV29-1	TRBD1	TGCAGCGTTGACCCCCACCCTGGGACAGGGGTCGGCAGTGAGCAGTTCTTC	CSVDPHPGTGVGSEQFF
TRBJ2-5	NA	TRBV5-4	NA	TGTGCCAGCAGCTTGGCCCGTCGGGGTGGGGAGACCCAGTACTTC	CASSLARRGGETQYF
TRBJ2-2	once	TRBV10-3	TRBD1	TGTGCCATCAGCGAGGACAGGGACACCGGGGAGCTGTTTTTT	CAISEDRDTGELFF
TRBJ1-5	NA	TRBV18	TRBD1	TGTGCCAGCTCACCCGACAGGGGCAATCAGCCCCAGCATTTT	CASSPDRGNQPQHF
TRBJ1-1	few	TRBV5-8	TRBD1	TGTGCCAGCAGCACCGACAGGGCGGAGAACACTGAAGCTTTCTTT	CASSTDRAENTEAFF
TRBJ2-5	NA	TRBV7-9	TRBD1	TGTGCCAGCAGCCTCAGGGGGCGTCAACTGAGAGGCCAAGAGACCCAGTACTTC	CASSLRGRQLRGQETQYF
TRBJ1-5	NA	TRBV5-6	NA	TGTGCCAGCAGCTTGGCTCTGACGGAATACAATAGCAATCAGCCCCAGCATTTT	CASSLALTEYNSNQPQHF
TRBJ1-2	NA	TRBV19	NA	TGTGCCAGTAGCGTGACAGCTACTAACTATGGCTACACCTTC	CASSVTATNYGYTF
TRBJ1-6	few	TRBV9	NA	TGTGCCAGCAGCGTAGGGGCCTTGGGCGAATCACCCCTCCACTTT	CASSVGALGESPLHF
TRBJ2-5	NA	TRBV15	NA	TGTGCCACCAGCAGATCAGGTGGCGACCTGCTACGGACCCAGTACTTC	CATSRSGGDLLRTQYF
TRBJ1-2	NA	TRBV5-6	TRBD1	TGTGCCACACAGGGGGCTGGAAACTATGGCTACACCTTC	CATQGAGNYGYTF
TRBJ2-1	NA	TRBV11-2	TRBD2	TGTGCCAGCAGCTCTCTAGCGGGGGGGCTCGATGAGCAGTTCTTC	CASSSLAGGLDEQFF
TRBJ2-5	NA	TRBV25-1	NA	TGTGCCAGCAGTGTGTCCCGGACAAGAGAGACCCAGTACTTC	CASSVSRTRETQYF
TRBJ1-3	few	TRBV19	NA	TGTGCCACAGAAGGACAGCTATCAGGAAACACCATATATTTT	CATEGQLSGNTIYF
TRBJ1-2	few	TRBV7-2	NA	TGTGCCAGCAGCGTAGGACAGCCCTATGGCTACACCTTC	CASSVGQPYGYTF
TRBJ1-2	few	TRBV7-2	NA	TGTGCCAGCAGCCCCGGACCCTATGGCTACACCTTC	CASSPGPYGYTF
TRBJ2-7	NA	TRBV6-6	NA	TGTGCCAGCAGGGAGGGGACCTCCGCCTACGAGCAGTACTTC	CASREGTSAYEQYF